These T cell receptor beta chains were read from a single sample in a study of T-cell reconstitution after alpha-beta-depleted transplantation in children. TCRdb processed the PCR reads anew with MiXCR; each CDR3 protein has one entry. The sample has some 180,000 distinct CDR3 sequences; about 7% are singletons. The sequencing used PBMCs, collected before TCRalphabeta/CD19-depleted stem cell transplant. The receptors were sampled from a boy aged 2-9 years with acute lymphoblastic leukemia, due to receive a stem cell transplant. Each CDR3 is given with its conserved first and last residue. D genes are given only for firm matches. Expanded clones are given a class, and other clones once, few, many or no size at all.

D gene	V gene	J gene	clone size	CDR3 DNA	CDR3 protein
.	TRBV7-8	TRBJ2-1	few	TGTGCCAGCAGCTTGGCGGACACCCCCTACAATGAGCAGTTCTTC	CASSLADTPYNEQFF
.	TRBV7-8	TRBJ2-1	few	TGTGCCAGCAGGAGAGTACAGGGCCCCTACAATGAGCAGTTCTTC	CASRRVQGPYNEQFF
.	TRBV7-8	TRBJ2-7	many	TGTGCCAGCAGCTTAGTGGCAGACGAGCAGTACTTC	CASSLVADEQYF
TRBD1	TRBV28	TRBJ2-4	many	TGTGCCAGCAGTATACAGGGGGGCGCATCGTCTCCCAAAAACATTCAGTACTTC	CASSIQGGASSPKNIQYF
.	TRBV7-9	TRBJ2-1	many	TGTGCCAGCAGCTCAGACGAGAATGAGCAGTTCTTC	CASSSDENEQFF
TRBD1	TRBV28	TRBJ1-3	many	TGTGCCAGCAGTGACGGACAGGGACTCTCTGGAAACACCATATATTTT	CASSDGQGLSGNTIYF
TRBD1	TRBV6-5	TRBJ1-1	many	TGTGCCAGCAGTTATACCACAGGGGTAAGGACTGAAGCTTTCTTT	CASSYTTGVRTEAFF
TRBD2	TRBV20-1	TRBJ2-1	many	TGCAGTGCTCCAAACCCTGGACTAGCGGTGTCCTACAATGAGCAGTTCTTC	CSAPNPGLAVSYNEQFF
.	TRBV28	TRBJ1-2	many	TGTGCCAGCACCCCCCTCAGTTTGGGTGGCTACACCTTC	CASTPLSLGGYTF
.	TRBV20-1	TRBJ2-3	many	TGCATCGCCCCCTACGGCGGAGACACAGATACGCAGTATTTT	CIAPYGGDTDTQYF
.	TRBV7-9	TRBJ1-1	.	TGTGCCAGTGGGATCTGGGGGAACACTGAAGCTTTCTTT	CASGIWGNTEAFF
.	TRBV7-9	TRBJ1-5	few	TGTGCCAGCAGCTTAGGCATTGATAGCAATCAGCCCCAGCATTTT	CASSLGIDSNQPQHF
TRBD1	TRBV7-9	TRBJ2-5	.	TGTGCCAGCAGCCGCTCAGGGACAGGGGGCTCCGGGGAGACCCAGTACTTC	CASSRSGTGGSGETQYF
.	TRBV28	TRBJ2-7	many	TGTGCCAGCATCCCCGGGACCGATATTTCCGGGCAGTACTTC	CASIPGTDISGQYF
.	TRBV7-2	TRBJ1-3	many	TGTGCCAGCAGCTTAAGGGGGGATACTGGAAACACCATATATTTT	CASSLRGDTGNTIYF
TRBD1	TRBV28	TRBJ1-3	few	TGTGCCAGCAGTCTAAACCGGGACAGGGGGCGAGGAAACACCATATATTTT	CASSLNRDRGRGNTIYF
.	TRBV15	TRBJ1-4	.	TGTGCCACCAGTCGGGCGGGCTCTAATGAAAAACTGTTTTTT	CATSRAGSNEKLFF
.	TRBV2	TRBJ2-7	once	TGTGCCAGCAGTCCCGGCGGGATGTACGAGCAGTACTTC	CASSPGGMYEQYF
.	TRBV4-3	TRBJ1-2	many	TGCGCCAGCAGCCAAGAGTCCCGAGGGGTTGGTGTCTATGGCTACACCTTC	CASSQESRGVGVYGYTF
.	TRBV4-3	TRBJ1-3	.	TGCGCCAGCAGCCCCGTTGTGGGCTCTGGAAACACCATATATTTT	CASSPVVGSGNTIYF
.	TRBV28	TRBJ2-5	few	TGTGCCAGCAGTAGGGGAGGGGGGACCGGACGGGGAGAGACCCAGTACTTC	CASSRGGGTGRGETQYF
TRBD2	TRBV29-1	TRBJ2-5	few	TGCAGCGTAGATAGACTAGCGGGAGAAGAGACCCAGTACTTC	CSVDRLAGEETQYF
.	TRBV7-3	TRBJ2-1	many	TGTGCCAGCAGCTTAATAACCGACGGGGAGCAGTTCTTC	CASSLITDGEQFF
.	TRBV6-4	TRBJ2-3	many	TGTGCCAGCAAGGTAGCCGGGAACACAGATACGCAGTATTTT	CASKVAGNTDTQYF
.	TRBV5-4	TRBJ2-3	many	TGTGCCAGCAGACCTGAACAGGCCCTTAGCACAGATACGCAGTATTTT	CASRPEQALSTDTQYF
.	TRBV5-4	TRBJ2-3	.	TGTGCCAGCAGCATATCTGACTACCCCAGGCCAGATACGCAGTATTTT	CASSISDYPRPDTQYF
TRBD1	TRBV7-2	TRBJ1-5	.	TGTGCCAGCAGCATAGTACCGGGACAGGGTTATCAGCCCCAGCATTTT	CASSIVPGQGYQPQHF